Listed here is a single T cell receptor beta chain. From germline, CDR1 is PRHDT and CDR2 FYEKMQ (reference sequence). With V trimmed by 5 bases and J by 5 bases, 8 bases remained unmatched. The CDR3 contains 14 residues. The record originates from a study of shared T cell receptors in the human thymus. Sequencing was performed with immunoSEQ multiplex PCR; in TCRdb, only in-frame clones are kept and a portion is missing. The sample shows 600,000 to 900,000 clones, roughly 85% of them seen only once. These same records also appear under a second study, on human thymus T cells. That paper states: Healthy Finnish infants undergoing corrective surgery for congenital heart defects provided the donor material. Corrective cardiac surgery supplied the resected thymus tissue. Thymic as well as blood repertoires seemed to favor certain V and J genes unevenly. Thymic repertoires overlap heavily among unrelated individuals, related research has reported.

The chain links TRBV13 to TRBJ2-7, with TRBD2 matching 8 bases. This receptor was taken from a girl in the first two years of life with a congenital heart defect. The sequenced material came from thymocytes. The CDR3 sequence: CASSPGLGDDEQYF. The DNA for the CDR3 is TGTGCCAGCAGCCCGGGACTAGGGGATGACGAGCAGTACTTC. Using reference TRBV13 and TRBJ2-7 for the parts outside the CDR3, the full variable domain is AAGVIQSPRHLIKEKRETATLKCYPIPRHDTVYWYQQGPGQDPQFLISFYEKMQSDKGSIPDRFSAQQFSDYHSELNMSSLELGDSALYFCASSPGLGDDEQYFGPGTRLTVT.